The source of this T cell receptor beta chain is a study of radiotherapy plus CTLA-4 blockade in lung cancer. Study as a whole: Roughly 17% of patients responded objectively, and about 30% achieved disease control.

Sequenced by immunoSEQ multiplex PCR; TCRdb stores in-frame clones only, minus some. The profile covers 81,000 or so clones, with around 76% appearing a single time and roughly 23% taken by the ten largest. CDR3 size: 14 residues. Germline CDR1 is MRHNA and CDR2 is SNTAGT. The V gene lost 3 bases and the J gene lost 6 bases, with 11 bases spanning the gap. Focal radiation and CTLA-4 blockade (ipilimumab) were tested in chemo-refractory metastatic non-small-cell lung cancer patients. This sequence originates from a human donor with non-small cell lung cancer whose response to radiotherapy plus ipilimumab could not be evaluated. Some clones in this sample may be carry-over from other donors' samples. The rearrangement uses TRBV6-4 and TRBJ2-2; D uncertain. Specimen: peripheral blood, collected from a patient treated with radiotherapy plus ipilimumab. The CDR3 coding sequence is TGTGCCAGCAGTGATAACACCGCTCCCGGGGAGCTGTTTTTT. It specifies CASSDNTAPGELFF.